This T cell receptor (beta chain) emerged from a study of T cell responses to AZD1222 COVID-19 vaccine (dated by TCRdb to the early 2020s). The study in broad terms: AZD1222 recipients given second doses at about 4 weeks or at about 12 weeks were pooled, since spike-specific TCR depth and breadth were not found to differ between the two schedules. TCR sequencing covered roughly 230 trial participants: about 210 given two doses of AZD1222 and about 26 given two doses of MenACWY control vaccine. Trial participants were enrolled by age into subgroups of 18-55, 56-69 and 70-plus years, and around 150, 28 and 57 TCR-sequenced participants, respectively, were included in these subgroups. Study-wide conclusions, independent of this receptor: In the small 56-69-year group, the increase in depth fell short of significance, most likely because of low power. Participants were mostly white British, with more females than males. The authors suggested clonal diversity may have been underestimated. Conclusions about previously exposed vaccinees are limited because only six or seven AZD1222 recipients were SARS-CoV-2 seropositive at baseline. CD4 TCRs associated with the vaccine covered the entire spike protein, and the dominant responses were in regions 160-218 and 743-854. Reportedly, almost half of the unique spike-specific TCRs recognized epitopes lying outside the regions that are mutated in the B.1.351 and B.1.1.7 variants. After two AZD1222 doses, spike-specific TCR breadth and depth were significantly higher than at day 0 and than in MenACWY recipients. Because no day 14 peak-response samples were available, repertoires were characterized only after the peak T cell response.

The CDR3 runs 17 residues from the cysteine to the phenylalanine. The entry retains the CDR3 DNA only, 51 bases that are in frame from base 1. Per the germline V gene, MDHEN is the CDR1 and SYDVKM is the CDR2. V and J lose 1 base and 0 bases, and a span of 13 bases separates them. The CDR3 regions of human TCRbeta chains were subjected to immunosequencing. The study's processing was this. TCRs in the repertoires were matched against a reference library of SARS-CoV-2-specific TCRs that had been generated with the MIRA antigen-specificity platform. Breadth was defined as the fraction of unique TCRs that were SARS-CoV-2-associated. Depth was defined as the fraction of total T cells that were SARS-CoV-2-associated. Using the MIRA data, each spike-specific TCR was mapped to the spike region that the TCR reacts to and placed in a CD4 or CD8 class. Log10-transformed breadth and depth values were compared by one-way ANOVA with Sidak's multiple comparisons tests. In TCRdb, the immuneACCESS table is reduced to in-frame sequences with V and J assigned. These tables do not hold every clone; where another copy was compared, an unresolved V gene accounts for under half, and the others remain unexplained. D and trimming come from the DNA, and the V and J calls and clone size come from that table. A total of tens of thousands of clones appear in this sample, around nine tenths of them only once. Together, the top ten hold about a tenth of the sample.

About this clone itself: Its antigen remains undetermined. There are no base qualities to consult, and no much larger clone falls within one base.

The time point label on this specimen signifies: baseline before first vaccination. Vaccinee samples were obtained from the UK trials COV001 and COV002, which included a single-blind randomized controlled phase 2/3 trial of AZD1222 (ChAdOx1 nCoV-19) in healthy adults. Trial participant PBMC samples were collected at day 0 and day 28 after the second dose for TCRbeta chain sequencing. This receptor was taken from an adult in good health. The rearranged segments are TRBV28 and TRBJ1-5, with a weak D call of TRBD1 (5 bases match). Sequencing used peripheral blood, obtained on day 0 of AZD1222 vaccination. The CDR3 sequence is CASSLYQGLNSNQPQHF. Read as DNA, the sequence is TGTGCCAGCAGTTTATACCAGGGCCTGAATAGCAATCAGCCCCAGCATTTT.